This is a list of T cell receptor beta chains from one sample in a study of T cell changes during pregnancy in multiple sclerosis. Clones were read by immunoSEQ multiplex PCR, and TCRdb kept only the in-frame ones, dropping some. The repertoire includes about 35,000 clones, 85% to 95% of them detected once, and about 0.45% sits in the top ten. Sequencing was performed on CD4+ T cells from peripheral blood mononuclear cells, taken in the third trimester of pregnancy. The receptors were sampled from a female donor in good health, enrolled as a control in a pregnancy study. The CDR3 runs from the conserved cysteine through the conserved F or W. A D gene is named only where the DNA matches it firmly. Not every row has a clone size; where given, it reads once, few, many or a size class.

length: 11; D: -; size: -; J: TRBJ2-2; V: TRBV20-1; DNA: TGCAGTGCCAGGGGGGCCGGGGAGCTGTTTTTT; CDR3: CSARGAGELFF
length: 15; D: TRBD2; size: -; J: TRBJ2-7; V: TRBV5-4; DNA: TGTGCCAGCAGCTGGGGTGGACTAGCCTTCTACGAGCAGTACTTC; CDR3: CASSWGGLAFYEQYF
length: 11; D: -; size: few; J: TRBJ1-1; V: TRBV20-1; DNA: TGCAGTGCTTCCTTCCAGGCTGAAGCTTTCTTT; CDR3: CSASFQAEAFF
length: 13; D: -; size: -; J: TRBJ2-7; V: TRBV7-8; DNA: TGTGCCAGCAGCTCCGGGGGGCGTTACGAGCAGTACTTC; CDR3: CASSSGGRYEQYF
length: 14; D: -; size: -; J: TRBJ1-4; V: TRBV11-2; DNA: TGTGCCAGCAGCCCGGGGAAGCTTAATGAAAAACTGTTTTTT; CDR3: CASSPGKLNEKLFF
length: 17; D: -; size: -; J: TRBJ2-6; V: TRBV5-1; DNA: TGCGCCAGCAGCTTGAGACTTACCACCTCTGGGGCCAACGTCCTGACTTTC; CDR3: CASSLRLTTSGANVLTF
length: 14; D: TRBD1; size: -; J: TRBJ1-4; V: TRBV18; DNA: TGTGCCAGCTCACCAGGGACAGCTGATGAAAAACTGTTTTTT; CDR3: CASSPGTADEKLFF
length: 12; D: TRBD1; size: -; J: TRBJ1-2; V: TRBV28; DNA: TGTGCCAGCAGGGCAGGGGGTTATGGCTACACCTTC; CDR3: CASRAGGYGYTF
length: 15; D: TRBD2; size: -; J: TRBJ2-7; V: TRBV11-2; DNA: TGTGCCAGCAGCCCCGAGCGGGGGCCGCTCTACGAGCAGTACTTC; CDR3: CASSPERGPLYEQYF
length: 13; D: -; size: -; J: TRBJ1-2; V: TRBV11-2; DNA: TGTGCCAGCAGCGCGAACGCGAACTATGGCTACACCTTC; CDR3: CASSANANYGYTF
length: 11; D: -; size: -; J: TRBJ2-1; V: TRBV28; DNA: TGTGCCAGCAGCACAACAGGGGAGCAGTTCTTC; CDR3: CASSTTGEQFF
length: 15; D: TRBD2; size: once; J: TRBJ2-1; V: TRBV25-1; DNA: TGTGCCAGCAGTCATAGCGGGGGGCTAGGGAATGAGCAGTTCTTC; CDR3: CASSHSGGLGNEQFF
length: 15; D: TRBD1; size: -; J: TRBJ1-2; V: TRBV6-5; DNA: TGTGCCAGCAGTTACTACTCAGGGGGCAACTATGGCTACACCTTC; CDR3: CASSYYSGGNYGYTF
length: 14; D: TRBD1; size: once; J: TRBJ1-2; V: TRBV6-5; DNA: TGTGCCAGCAGTAATACAGGGGTTTACTATGGCTACACCTTC; CDR3: CASSNTGVYYGYTF
length: 16; D: TRBD2; size: -; J: TRBJ2-5; V: TRBV4-3; DNA: TGCGCCAGCAGCCAAGGTAGCGGGGGGGCGGTGGAGACCCAGTACTTC; CDR3: CASSQGSGGAVETQYF
length: 15; D: -; size: -; J: TRBJ2-1; V: TRBV18; DNA: TGTGCCAGCTCACCCCCGCAGGCAACCTACAATGAGCAGTTCTTC; CDR3: CASSPPQATYNEQFF
length: 16; D: -; size: -; J: TRBJ1-1; V: TRBV4-3; DNA: TGCGCCAGCAGCCAATCTTGGGGCAGACGGAACACTGAAGCTTTCTTT; CDR3: CASSQSWGRRNTEAFF
length: 14; D: TRBD1; size: -; J: TRBJ1-2; V: TRBV30; DNA: TGTGCCTGGAGTCGAGGGGGCGATAACTATGGCTACACCTTC; CDR3: CAWSRGGDNYGYTF
length: 14; D: -; size: -; J: TRBJ1-5; V: TRBV6-1; DNA: TGTGCCAGCACCAGGGCCCTGAGCAATCAGCCCCAGCATTTT; CDR3: CASTRALSNQPQHF
length: 15; D: -; size: -; J: TRBJ2-3; V: TRBV6-5; DNA: TGTGCCAGCAGGAAAGCGTATGTTAGCACAGATACGCAGTATTTT; CDR3: CASRKAYVSTDTQYF
length: 14; D: -; size: -; J: TRBJ1-5; V: TRBV19; DNA: TGTGCCAGTAGTCCCCGACAGGAAGGGAAGCCCCAGCATTTT; CDR3: CASSPRQEGKPQHF
length: 13; D: -; size: once; J: TRBJ2-3; V: TRBV6-4; DNA: TGTGCCAGCAGTGACGTAGTCGCAGATACGCAGTATTTT; CDR3: CASSDVVADTQYF
length: 15; D: TRBD1; size: -; J: TRBJ2-7; V: TRBV5-1; DNA: TGCGCCAGCAGCTTGGGAGGGACAGGGTCCTACGAGCAGTACTTC; CDR3: CASSLGGTGSYEQYF
length: 12; D: -; size: -; J: TRBJ2-1; V: TRBV7-9; DNA: TGTGCCAGCAGCACTCTAGAGATTGAGCAGTTCTTC; CDR3: CASSTLEIEQFF
length: 15; D: TRBD1; size: -; J: TRBJ1-5; V: TRBV19; DNA: TGTGCCAGTAGAAAGGACAGGGAGACTAATCAGCCCCAGCATTTT; CDR3: CASRKDRETNQPQHF
length: 12; D: -; size: -; J: TRBJ1-3; V: TRBV5-1; DNA: TGCGCCAGCAGCACAGGAGAAAACACCATATATTTT; CDR3: CASSTGENTIYF
length: 13; D: -; size: -; J: TRBJ1-4; V: TRBV13; DNA: TGTGCCAGCAGCTTCAGGGAAGGGGAAAAACTGTTTTTT; CDR3: CASSFREGEKLFF
length: 17; D: -; size: -; J: TRBJ2-6; V: TRBV5-1; DNA: TGCGCCAGCAGCTTGGTCGGAGGGGGCGTTGGGGCCAACGTCCTGACTTTC; CDR3: CASSLVGGGVGANVLTF
length: 13; D: -; size: -; J: TRBJ1-1; V: TRBV7-2; DNA: TGTGCCAGCAGCAGACAGGAGAACACTGAAGCTTTCTTT; CDR3: CASSRQENTEAFF
length: 17; D: TRBD2; size: -; J: TRBJ2-1; V: TRBV4-3; DNA: TGCGCCAGCAGCCAGACCTTAGCGGGGGGTCGATACAATGAGCAGTTCTTC; CDR3: CASSQTLAGGRYNEQFF
length: 14; D: -; size: -; J: TRBJ1-2; V: TRBV4-3; DNA: TGCGCCAGCAGCCAAGGGCCGAAGGGGTATGGCTACACCTTC; CDR3: CASSQGPKGYGYTF
length: 18; D: TRBD1; size: -; J: TRBJ2-3; V: TRBV18; DNA: TGTGCCAGCTCACCCCCCAACAGGGGGCGCGAGGGCAGAGATACGCAGTATTTT; CDR3: CASSPPNRGREGRDTQYF
length: 15; D: -; size: -; J: TRBJ1-3; V: TRBV9; DNA: TGTGCCAGCAACCGGGACAAAGGGTCCGGAAACACCATATATTTT; CDR3: CASNRDKGSGNTIYF